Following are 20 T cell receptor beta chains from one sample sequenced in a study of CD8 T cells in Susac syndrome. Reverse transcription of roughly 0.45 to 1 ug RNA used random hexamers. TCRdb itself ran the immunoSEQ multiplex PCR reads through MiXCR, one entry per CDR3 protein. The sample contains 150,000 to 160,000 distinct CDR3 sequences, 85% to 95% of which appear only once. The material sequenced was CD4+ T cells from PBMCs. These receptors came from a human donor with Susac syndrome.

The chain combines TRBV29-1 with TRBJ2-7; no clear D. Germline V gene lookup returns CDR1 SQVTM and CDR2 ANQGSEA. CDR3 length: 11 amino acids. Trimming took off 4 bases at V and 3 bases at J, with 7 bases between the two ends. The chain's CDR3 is CSVAQSYEQYF. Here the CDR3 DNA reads TGCAGCGTTGCACAGAGCTACGAGCAGTACTTC.

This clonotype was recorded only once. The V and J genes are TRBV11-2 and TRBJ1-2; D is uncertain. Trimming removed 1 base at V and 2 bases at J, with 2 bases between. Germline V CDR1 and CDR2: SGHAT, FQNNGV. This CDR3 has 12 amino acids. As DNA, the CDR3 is TGTGCCAGCAGCTTAGTGAACTATGGCTACACCTTC. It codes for CASSLVNYGYTF.

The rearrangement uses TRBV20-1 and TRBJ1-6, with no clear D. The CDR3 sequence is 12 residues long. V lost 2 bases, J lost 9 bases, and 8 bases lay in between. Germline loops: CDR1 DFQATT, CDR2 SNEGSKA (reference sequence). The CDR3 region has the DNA TGCAGTGCTAGACAGGCCGTTTCACCCCTCCACTTT. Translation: CSARQAVSPLHF.

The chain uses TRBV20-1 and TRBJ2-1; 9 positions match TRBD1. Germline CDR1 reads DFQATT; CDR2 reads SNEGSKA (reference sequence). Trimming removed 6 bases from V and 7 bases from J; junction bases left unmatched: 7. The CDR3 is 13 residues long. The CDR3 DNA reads TGCAGTGCCGCGGGACAGGGATGGAATGAGCAGTTCTTC. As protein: CSAAGQGWNEQFF.

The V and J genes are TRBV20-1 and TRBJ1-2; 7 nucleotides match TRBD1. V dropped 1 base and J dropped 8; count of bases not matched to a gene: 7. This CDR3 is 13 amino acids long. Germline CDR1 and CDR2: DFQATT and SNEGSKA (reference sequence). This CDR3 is CSARGEAGGGYTF. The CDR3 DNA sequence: TGCAGTGCTAGAGGCGAGGCAGGGGGAGGCTACACCTTC.

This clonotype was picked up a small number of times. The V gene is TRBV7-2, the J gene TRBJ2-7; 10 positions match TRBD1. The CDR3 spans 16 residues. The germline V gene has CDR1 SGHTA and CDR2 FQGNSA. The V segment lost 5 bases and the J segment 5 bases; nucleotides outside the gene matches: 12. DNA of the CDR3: TGTGCCAGCAGCCTCATCGGGGGACAGGGGAAAGACGAGCAGTACTTC. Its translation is CASSLIGGQGKDEQYF.

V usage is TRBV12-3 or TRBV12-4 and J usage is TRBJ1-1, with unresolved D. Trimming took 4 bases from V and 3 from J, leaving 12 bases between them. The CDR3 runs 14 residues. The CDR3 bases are TGTGCCAGCAGTTCCAACCGTCAGGACACTGAAGCTTTCTTT. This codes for CASSSNRQDTEAFF.

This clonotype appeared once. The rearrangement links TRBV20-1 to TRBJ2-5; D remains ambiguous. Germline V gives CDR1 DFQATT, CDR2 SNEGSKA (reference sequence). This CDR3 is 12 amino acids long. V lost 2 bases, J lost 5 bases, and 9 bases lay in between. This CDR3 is CSARMSGETQYF. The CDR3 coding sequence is TGCAGTGCTAGAATGTCCGGCGAGACCCAGTACTTC.

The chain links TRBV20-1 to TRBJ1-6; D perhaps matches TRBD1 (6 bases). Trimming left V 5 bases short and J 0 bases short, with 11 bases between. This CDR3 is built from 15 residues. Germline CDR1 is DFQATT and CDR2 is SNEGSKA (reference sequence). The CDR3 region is CSARQESSYNSPLHF. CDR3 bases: TGCAGTGCTCGACAGGAAAGCTCCTATAATTCACCCCTCCACTTT.

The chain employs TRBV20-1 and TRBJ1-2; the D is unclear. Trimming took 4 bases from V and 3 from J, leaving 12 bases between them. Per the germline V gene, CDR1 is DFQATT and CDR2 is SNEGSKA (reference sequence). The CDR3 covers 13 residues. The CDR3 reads CSAKEGGDYGYTF. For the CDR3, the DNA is TGCAGTGCTAAGGAGGGTGGGGACTATGGCTACACCTTC.

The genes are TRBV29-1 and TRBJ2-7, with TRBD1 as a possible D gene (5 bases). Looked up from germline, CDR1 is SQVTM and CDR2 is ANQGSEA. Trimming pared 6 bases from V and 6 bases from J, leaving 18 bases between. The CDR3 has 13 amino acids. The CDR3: CSVRTSGPGEQYF. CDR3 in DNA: TGCAGCGTCCGGACATCCGGGCCGGGCGAGCAGTACTTC.

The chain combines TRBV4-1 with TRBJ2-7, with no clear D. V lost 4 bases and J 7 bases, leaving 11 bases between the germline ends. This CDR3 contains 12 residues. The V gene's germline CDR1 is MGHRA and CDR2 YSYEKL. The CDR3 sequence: CASSRRAEEQYF. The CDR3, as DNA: TGCGCCAGCAGCCGGCGAGCCGAAGAGCAGTACTTC.

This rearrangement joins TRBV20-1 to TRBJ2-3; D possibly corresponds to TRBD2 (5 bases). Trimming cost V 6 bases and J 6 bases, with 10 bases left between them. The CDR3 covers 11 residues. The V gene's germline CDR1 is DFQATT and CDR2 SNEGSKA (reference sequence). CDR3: CSALRGDTQYF. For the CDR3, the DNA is TGCAGTGCCCTAAGAGGGGATACGCAGTATTTT.

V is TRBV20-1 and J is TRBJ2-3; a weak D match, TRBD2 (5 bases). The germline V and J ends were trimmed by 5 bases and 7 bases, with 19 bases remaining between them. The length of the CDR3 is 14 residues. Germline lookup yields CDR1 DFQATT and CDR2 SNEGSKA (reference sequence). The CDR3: CSAWIRTAQNTQYF. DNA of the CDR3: TGCAGTGCTTGGATCCGGACTGCTCAGAATACGCAGTATTTT.

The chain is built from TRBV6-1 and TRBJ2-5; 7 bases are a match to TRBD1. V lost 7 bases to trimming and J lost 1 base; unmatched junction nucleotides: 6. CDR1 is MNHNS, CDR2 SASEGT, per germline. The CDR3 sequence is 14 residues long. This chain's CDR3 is CASNPGTVQETQYF. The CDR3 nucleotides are TGTGCCAGCAACCCCGGGACAGTCCAAGAGACCCAGTACTTC.

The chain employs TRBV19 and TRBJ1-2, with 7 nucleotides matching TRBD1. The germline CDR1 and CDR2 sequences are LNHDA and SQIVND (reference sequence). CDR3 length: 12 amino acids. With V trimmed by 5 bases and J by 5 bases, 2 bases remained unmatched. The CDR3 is CASSGTAYGYTF. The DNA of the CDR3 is TGTGCCAGTAGTGGGACAGCGTATGGCTACACCTTC.

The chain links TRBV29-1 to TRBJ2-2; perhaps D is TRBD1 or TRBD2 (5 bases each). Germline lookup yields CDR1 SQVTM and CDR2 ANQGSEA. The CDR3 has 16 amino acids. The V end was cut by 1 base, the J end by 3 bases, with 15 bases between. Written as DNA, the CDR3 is TGCAGCGTTGAAGGAGGAGAGGGGATTGACACCGGGGAGCTGTTTTTT. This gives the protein CSVEGGEGIDTGELFF.

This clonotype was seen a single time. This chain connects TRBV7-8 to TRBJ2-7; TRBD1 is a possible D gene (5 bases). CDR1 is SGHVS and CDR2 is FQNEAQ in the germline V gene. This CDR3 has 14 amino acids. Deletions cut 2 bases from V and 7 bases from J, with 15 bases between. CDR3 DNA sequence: TGTGCCAGCAGCTTAAACCAGGGCCTGGGGGAGCAGTACTTC. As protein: CASSLNQGLGEQYF.

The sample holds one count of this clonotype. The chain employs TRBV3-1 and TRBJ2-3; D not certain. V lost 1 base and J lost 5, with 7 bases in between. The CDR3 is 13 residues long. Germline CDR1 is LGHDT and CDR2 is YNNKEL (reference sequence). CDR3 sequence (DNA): TGTGCCAGCAGCCAAGCAGGAGAAGATACGCAGTATTTT. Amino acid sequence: CASSQAGEDTQYF.

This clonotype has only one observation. CDR3 sequence reads: CASSLLGANTGELFF. The CDR3 region has the DNA TGTGCCAGCAGCCTCCTGGGGGCGAACACCGGGGAGCTGTTTTTT. The gene calls are TRBV3-1 and TRBJ2-2; perhaps D is TRBD1 or TRBD2 (5 bases each). The V end lost 4 bases, the J end lost 0 bases, and 9 bases lay between the germline ends. CDR3 length: 15 amino acids. Germline assignment: CDR1 LGHDT and CDR2 YNNKEL (reference sequence).